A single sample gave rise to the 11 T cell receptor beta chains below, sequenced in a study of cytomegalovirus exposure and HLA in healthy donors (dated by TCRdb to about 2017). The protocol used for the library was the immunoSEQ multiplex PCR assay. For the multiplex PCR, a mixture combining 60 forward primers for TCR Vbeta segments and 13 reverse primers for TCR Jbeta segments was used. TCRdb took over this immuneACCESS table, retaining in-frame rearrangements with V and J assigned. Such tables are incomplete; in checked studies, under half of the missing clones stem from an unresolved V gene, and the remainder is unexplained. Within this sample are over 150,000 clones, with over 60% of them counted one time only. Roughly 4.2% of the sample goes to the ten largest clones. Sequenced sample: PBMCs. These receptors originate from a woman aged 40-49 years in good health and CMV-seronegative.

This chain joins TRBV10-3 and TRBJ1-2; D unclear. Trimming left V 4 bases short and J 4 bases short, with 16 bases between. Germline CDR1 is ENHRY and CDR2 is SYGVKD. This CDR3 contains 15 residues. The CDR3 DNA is TGTGCCATCAGTGGGAGGTCGGGTGTGTCCTATGGCTACACCTTC. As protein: CAISGRSGVSYGYTF.

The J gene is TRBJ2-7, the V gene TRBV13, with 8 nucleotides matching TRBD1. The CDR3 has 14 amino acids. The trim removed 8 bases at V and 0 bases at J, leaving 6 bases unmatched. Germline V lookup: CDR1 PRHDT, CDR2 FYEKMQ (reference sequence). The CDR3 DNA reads TGTGCCAGCTCCCGGACAGGGAGCTCCTACGAGCAGTACTTC. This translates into CASSRTGSSYEQYF.

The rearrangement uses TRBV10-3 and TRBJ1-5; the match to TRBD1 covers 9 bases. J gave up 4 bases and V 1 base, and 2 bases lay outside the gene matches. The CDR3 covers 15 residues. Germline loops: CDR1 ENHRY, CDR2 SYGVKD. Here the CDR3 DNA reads TGTGCCATCAGTGAGTTTGGGACAGGGAATCAGCCCCAGCATTTT. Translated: CAISEFGTGNQPQHF.

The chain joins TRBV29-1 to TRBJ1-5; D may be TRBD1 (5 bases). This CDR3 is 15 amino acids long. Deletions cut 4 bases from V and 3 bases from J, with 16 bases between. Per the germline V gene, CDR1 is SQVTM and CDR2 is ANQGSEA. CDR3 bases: TGCAGCGTTGCCCTCGAAGACAGCCACAATCAGCCCCAGCATTTT. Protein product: CSVALEDSHNQPQHF. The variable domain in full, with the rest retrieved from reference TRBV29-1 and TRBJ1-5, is SAVISQKPSRDICQRGTSLTIQCQVDSQVTMMFWYRQQPGQSLTLIATANQGSEATYESGFVIDKFPISRPNLTFSTLTVSNMSPEDSSIYLCSVALEDSHNQPQHFGDGTRLSIL.

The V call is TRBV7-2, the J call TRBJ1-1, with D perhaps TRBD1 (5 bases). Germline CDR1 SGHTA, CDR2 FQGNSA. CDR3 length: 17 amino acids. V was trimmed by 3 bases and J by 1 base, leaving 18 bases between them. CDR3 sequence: CASSFSGGKFSNTEAFF. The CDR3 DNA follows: TGTGCCAGCAGCTTTAGTGGGGGGAAATTCTCGAACACTGAAGCTTTCTTT.

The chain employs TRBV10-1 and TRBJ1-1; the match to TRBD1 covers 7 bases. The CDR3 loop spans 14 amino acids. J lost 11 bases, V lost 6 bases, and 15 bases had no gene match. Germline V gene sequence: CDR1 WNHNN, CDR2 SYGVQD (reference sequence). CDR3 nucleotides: TGCGCCAGCAGCGTAAGTCGAGACAGGGTAGTGGCTTTCTTT. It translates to CASSVSRDRVVAFF.

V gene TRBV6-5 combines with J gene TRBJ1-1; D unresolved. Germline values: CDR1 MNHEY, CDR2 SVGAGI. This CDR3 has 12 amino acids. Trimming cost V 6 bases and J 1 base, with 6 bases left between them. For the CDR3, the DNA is TGTGCCAGCAGGAGCCCGAACACTGAAGCTTTCTTT. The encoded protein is CASRSPNTEAFF.

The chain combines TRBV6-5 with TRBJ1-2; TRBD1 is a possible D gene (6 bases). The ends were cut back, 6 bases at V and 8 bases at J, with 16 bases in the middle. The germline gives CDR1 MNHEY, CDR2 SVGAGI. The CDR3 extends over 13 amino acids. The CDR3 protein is CASSPDRREGYTF. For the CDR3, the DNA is TGTGCCAGCAGCCCCGACAGGAGAGAAGGCTACACCTTC.

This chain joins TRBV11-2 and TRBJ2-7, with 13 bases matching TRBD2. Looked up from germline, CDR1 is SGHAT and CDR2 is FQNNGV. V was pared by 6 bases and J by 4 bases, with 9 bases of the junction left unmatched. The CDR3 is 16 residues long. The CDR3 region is CASRPGSGLAGYEQYF. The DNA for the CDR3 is TGTGCCAGCAGGCCAGGGTCGGGACTAGCGGGATACGAGCAGTACTTC.

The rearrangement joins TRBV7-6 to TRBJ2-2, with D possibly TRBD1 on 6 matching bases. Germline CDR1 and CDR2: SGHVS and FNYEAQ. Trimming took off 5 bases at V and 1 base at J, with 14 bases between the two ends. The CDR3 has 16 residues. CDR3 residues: CASSPGQLWNTGELFF. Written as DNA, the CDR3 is TGTGCCAGCAGCCCCGGACAGCTTTGGAACACCGGGGAGCTGTTTTTT.

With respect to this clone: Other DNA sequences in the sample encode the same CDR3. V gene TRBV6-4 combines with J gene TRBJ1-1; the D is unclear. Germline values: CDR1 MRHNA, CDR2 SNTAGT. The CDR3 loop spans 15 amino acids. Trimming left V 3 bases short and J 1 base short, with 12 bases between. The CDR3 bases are TGTGCCAGCAGTGAGTCTCTTTCCGGGAACACTGAAGCTTTCTTT. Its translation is CASSESLSGNTEAFF.